This TCR beta chain appears in the sequencing data of a study of identical twins. Broader study findings: Beta out-of-frame sequences showed weaker excess sharing between twins.

TCRdb re-derived calls from the 5' RACE reads in MiXCR, one entry per CDR3 protein. This table holds roughly 470,000 distinct CDR3 sequences, roughly an eighth found once. For this clonotype: The antigen is not known.

V shed 7 bases and J 6 bases; nucleotides not matched to a gene: 5. This CDR3 region has 14 residues. CDR1 is ENHRY, CDR2 SYGVKD, per germline. The same sample was also studied in work on yellow fever vaccine responses in identical twins.

This TCR came from a woman aged 18-30 years in good health. The sample comprised CD4+ T cells sorted from blood. The V call is TRBV10-3, the J call TRBJ1-6; 8 bases agree with TRBD1. The CDR3 bases are TGTGCCATCAACCAAGACAGGGGTAATTCACCCCTCCACTTT. Its protein is CAINQDRGNSPLHF.